A single sample gave rise to the 6 T cell receptor beta chains below, sequenced in a study of CD8+CD57+ T cells in acquired aplastic anemia. The study profiled TCR beta VDJ and CDR3 using genomic DNA as template. TCRdb ran MiXCR on the reads and lists one entry per CDR3 protein. The top ten hold approximately 9.7% of the sample, which has around 170,000 distinct CDR3 sequences, around 45% seen once. Previously, flow cytometry had revealed CD8+CD57+ cell expansion in the patients chosen for sequencing. Sequencing input: sorted CD4+, CD8+, or CD8+CD57+ T cells (not recorded which) from PBMCs. The receptor set was obtained from a human donor with aplastic anemia.

The chain couples TRBV30 to TRBJ1-2; D gene uncertain. This CDR3 is 11 amino acids long. CDR1 and CDR2 from the germline V gene are GTSNPN and SVGIG (reference sequence). Trimming shortened V by 0 bases and J by 12 bases, and 11 bases separated the two germline ends. CDR3 in DNA: TGTGCCTGGAGTGTACTAGGTGACGACACCTTC. This encodes CAWSVLGDDTF.

This clonotype came up a few times. The chain links TRBV7-8 to TRBJ1-2; D gene unclear. The germline V and J ends were trimmed by 5 bases and 4 bases, with 11 bases remaining between them. Germline loops: CDR1 SGHVS, CDR2 FQNEAQ. CDR3 length: 13 residues. Written as DNA, the CDR3 is TGTGCCAGCAGCAGAGGTGCCTCCTATGGCTACACCTTC. Protein sequence: CASSRGASYGYTF.

This clonotype was found many times. The chain recombines TRBV5-1 with TRBJ2-3, with D perhaps matching TRBD2 (6 bases). Looked up from germline, CDR1 is SGHRS and CDR2 is YFSETQ. This CDR3 is 16 amino acids long. Trimming shortened V by 3 bases and J by 6 bases, and 20 bases separated the two germline ends. CDR3 coding DNA: TGCGCCAGCAGCTCCCGGGGGACGGGAATAGGGGATACGCAGTATTTT. Its translation is CASSSRGTGIGDTQYF.

This clonotype has a count of ten or more. CDR3 bases: TGTGCCAGCAGCGTAGCTATAGCGGGAAAGTACACAGATACGCAGTATTTT. It yields the protein CASSVAIAGKYTDTQYF. The genes are TRBV9 and TRBJ2-3; 8 bases match TRBD2. The V gene's germline CDR1 is SGDLS and CDR2 YYNGEE. CDR3 length equals 17 residues. Trimming took 0 bases from V and 2 from J; bases not matched to a gene: 8.

This clonotype was detected many times. V is TRBV5-8 and J is TRBJ2-5; D is possibly TRBD2 (7 bases). Between the trimmed V and J ends, which lost 4 bases and 2 bases, there was a span of 15 bases. This CDR3 contains 15 residues. Germline V CDR1 and CDR2: SGHTS, YDEGEE. CDR3 in amino acids: CASSPRGRGQETQYF. DNA for the CDR3: TGTGCCAGCAGCCCGAGGGGGAGGGGGCAAGAGACCCAGTACTTC.

As to this clonotype: A much larger clone lies a single base off, so this may be a read error. Likely a read error: the CDR3 ends without its conserved phenylalanine or tryptophan. The genes are TRBV11-2 and TRBJ2-2, with D perhaps being TRBD1 or TRBD2 (5 bases each). V lost 2 bases and J lost 4, with 8 bases in between. Germline-derived CDR1 and CDR2 are SGHAT and FQNNGV. This CDR3 contains 14 residues. The CDR3 coding sequence is TGTGCCAGCAGCTTAACGGGACCCACCGGGGAGCTGTTTCTT. Translated, it gives CASSLTGPTGELFL.